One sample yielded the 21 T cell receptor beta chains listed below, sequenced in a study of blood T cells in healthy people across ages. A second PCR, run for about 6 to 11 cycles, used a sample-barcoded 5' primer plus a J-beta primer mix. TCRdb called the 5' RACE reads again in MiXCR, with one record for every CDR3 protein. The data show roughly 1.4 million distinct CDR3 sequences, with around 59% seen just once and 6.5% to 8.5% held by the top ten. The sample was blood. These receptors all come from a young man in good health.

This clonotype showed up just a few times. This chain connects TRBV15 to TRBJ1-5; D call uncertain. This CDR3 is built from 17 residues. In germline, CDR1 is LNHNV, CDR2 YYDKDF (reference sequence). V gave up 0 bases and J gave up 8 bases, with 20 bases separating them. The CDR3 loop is CATSRDRTEGRAKPQHF. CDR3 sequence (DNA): TGTGCCACCAGCAGAGATCGCACCGAGGGAAGGGCTAAGCCCCAGCATTTT.

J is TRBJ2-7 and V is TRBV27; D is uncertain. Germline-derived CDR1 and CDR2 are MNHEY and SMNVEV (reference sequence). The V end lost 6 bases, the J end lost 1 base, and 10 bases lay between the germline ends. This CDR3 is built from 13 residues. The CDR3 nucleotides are TGTGCCAGCAGCAACATCGGTTCCTACGAGCAGTACTTC. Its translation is CASSNIGSYEQYF.

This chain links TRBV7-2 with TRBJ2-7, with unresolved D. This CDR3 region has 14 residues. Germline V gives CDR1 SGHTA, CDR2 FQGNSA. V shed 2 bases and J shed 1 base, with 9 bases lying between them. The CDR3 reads CASSLIGPSYEQYF. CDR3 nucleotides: TGTGCCAGCAGCTTAATTGGCCCGTCCTACGAGCAGTACTTC.

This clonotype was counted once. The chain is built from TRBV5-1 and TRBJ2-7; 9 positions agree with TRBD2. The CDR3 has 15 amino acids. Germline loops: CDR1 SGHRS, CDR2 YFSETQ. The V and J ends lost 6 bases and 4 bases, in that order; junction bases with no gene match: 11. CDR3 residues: CASTLSAGGLYEQYF. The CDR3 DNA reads TGCGCCAGCACCCTTTCAGCGGGAGGATTATACGAGCAGTACTTC. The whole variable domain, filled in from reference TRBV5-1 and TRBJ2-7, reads KAGVTQTPRYLIKTRGQQVTLSCSPISGHRSVSWYQQTPGQGLQFLFEYFSETQRNKGNFPGRFSGRQFSNSRSEMNVSTLELGDSALYLCASTLSAGGLYEQYFGPGTRLTVT.

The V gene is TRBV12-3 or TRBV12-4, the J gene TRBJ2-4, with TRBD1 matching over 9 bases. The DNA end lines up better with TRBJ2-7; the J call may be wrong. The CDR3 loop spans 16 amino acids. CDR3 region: CASSLPGQGLAYEQYF. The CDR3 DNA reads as TGTGCCAGCAGTTTACCCGGACAGGGGCTAGCCTACGAGCAGTACTTC.

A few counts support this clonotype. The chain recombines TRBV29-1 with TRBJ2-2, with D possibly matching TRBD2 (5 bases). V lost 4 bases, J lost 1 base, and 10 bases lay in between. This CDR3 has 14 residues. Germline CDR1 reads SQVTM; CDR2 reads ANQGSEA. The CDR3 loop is CSVVEGRNTGELFF. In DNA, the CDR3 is TGCAGCGTTGTCGAAGGGAGGAACACCGGGGAGCTGTTTTTT.

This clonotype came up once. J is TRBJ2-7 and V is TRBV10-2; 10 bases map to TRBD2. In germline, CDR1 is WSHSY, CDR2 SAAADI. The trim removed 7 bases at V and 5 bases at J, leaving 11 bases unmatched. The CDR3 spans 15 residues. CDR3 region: CASNTGLAVVDEQYF. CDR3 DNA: TGCGCCAGCAATACCGGACTAGCGGTTGTGGACGAGCAGTACTTC.

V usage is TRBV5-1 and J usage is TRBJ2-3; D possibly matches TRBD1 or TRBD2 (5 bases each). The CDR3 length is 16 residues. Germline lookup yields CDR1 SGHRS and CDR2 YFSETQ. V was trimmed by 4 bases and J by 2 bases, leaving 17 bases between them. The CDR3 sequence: CASSPGTVAFTDTQYF. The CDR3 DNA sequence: TGCGCCAGCAGCCCCGGGACGGTGGCATTCACAGATACGCAGTATTTT.

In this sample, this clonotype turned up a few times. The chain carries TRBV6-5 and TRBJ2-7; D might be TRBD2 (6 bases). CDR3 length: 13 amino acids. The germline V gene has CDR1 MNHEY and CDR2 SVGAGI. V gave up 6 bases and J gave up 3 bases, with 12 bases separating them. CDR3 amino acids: CASSTYGGYEQYF. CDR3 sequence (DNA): TGTGCCAGCAGCACATACGGGGGCTACGAGCAGTACTTC.

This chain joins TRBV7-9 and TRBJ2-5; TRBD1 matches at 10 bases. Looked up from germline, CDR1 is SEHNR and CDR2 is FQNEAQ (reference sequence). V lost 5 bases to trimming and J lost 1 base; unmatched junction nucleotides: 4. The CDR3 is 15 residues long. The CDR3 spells CASSPWTGGQETQYF. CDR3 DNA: TGTGCCAGCAGCCCTTGGACAGGGGGCCAAGAGACCCAGTACTTC.

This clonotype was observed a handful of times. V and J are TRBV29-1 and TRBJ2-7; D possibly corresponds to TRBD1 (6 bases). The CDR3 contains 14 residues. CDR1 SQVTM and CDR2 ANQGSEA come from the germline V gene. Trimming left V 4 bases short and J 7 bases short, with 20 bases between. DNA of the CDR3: TGCAGCGTTGTAGTAGGGACACCCCGTTGGGAGCAGTACTTC. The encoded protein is CSVVVGTPRWEQYF.

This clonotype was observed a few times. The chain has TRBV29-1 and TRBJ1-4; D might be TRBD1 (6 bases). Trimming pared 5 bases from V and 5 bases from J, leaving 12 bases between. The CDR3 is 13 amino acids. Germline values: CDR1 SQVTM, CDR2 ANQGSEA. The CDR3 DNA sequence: TGCAGCGTTACCAGGGGCGAGAATGAAAAACTGTTTTTT. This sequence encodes CSVTRGENEKLFF. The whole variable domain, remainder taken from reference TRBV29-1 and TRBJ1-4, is SAVISQKPSRDICQRGTSLTIQCQVDSQVTMMFWYRQQPGQSLTLIATANQGSEATYESGFVIDKFPISRPNLTFSTLTVSNMSPEDSSIYLCSVTRGENEKLFFGSGTQLSVL.

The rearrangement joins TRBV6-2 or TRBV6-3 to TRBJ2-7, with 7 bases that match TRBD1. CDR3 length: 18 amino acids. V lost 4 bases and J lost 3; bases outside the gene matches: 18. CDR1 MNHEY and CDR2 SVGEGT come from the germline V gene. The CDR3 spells CASSLGQWSLLFFYEQYF. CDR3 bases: TGTGCCAGCAGTTTGGGACAGTGGTCCCTCCTATTCTTCTACGAGCAGTACTTC.

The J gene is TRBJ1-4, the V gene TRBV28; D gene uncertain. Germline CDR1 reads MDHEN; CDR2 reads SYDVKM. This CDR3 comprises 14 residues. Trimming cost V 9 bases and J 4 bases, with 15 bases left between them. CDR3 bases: TGTGCCAGTATTCCCGGGAGTCGTAATGAAAAACTGTTTTTT. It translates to CASIPGSRNEKLFF. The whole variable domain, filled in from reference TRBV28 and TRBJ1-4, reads DVKVTQSSRYLVKRTGEKVFLECVQDMDHENMFWYRQDPGLGLRLIYFSYDVKMKEKGDIPEGYSVSREKKERFSLILESASTNQTSMYLCASIPGSRNEKLFFGSGTQLSVL.

As DNA, the CDR3 is TGTGCCAGCAGTTTAACAGGAATGATGGACACCGGGGAGCTGTTTTTT. The encoded protein is CASSLTGMMDTGELFF. The chain uses TRBV27 and TRBJ2-2; D possibly corresponds to TRBD1 (5 bases). The CDR3 loop spans 16 amino acids. V was cut by 2 bases and J by 3 bases, with 13 bases left in between. The V gene's germline CDR1 is MNHEY and CDR2 SMNVEV (reference sequence).

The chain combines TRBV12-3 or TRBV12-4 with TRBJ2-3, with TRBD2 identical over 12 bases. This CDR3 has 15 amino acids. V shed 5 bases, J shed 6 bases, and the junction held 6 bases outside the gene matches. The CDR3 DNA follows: TGTGCCAGCAGTCCAAGACTAGCGGGAGAGGATACGCAGTATTTT. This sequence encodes CASSPRLAGEDTQYF.

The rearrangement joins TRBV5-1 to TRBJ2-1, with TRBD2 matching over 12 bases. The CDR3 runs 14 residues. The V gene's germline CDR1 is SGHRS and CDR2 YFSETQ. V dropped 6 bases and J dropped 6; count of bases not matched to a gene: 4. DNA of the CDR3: TGCGCCAGCATCATGACTAGCGGGAGCAATGAGCAGTTCTTC. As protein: CASIMTSGSNEQFF.

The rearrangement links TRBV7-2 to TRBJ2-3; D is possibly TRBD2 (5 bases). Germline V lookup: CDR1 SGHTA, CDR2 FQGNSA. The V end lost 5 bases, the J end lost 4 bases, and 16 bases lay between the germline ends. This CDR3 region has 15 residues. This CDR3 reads CASSQERLAADTQYF. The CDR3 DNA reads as TGTGCCAGCAGCCAAGAAAGGCTAGCTGCAGATACGCAGTATTTT.

The CDR3 nucleotides read TGTGCCAGCAGTTACGTCTCCTTCGCGGGAGAGGACGAGCAGTACTTC. Encoded protein: CASSYVSFAGEDEQYF. V and J are TRBV6-5 and TRBJ2-7, with 7 bases matching TRBD2. CDR3 size: 16 residues. In germline, CDR1 is MNHEY, CDR2 SVGAGI. The trim removed 2 bases at V and 5 bases at J, leaving 12 bases unmatched.

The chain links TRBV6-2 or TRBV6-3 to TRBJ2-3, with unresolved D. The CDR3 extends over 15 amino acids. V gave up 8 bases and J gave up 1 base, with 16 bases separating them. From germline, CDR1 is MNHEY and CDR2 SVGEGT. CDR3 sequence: CASGYRALGTDTQYF. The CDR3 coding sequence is TGTGCCAGCGGATATAGGGCGTTGGGCACAGATACGCAGTATTTT.

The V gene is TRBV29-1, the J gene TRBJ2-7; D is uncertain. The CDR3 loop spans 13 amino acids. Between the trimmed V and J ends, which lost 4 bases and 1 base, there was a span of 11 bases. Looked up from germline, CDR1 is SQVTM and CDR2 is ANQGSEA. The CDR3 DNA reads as TGCAGCGTTGTGGGCGGTGCGTCCTACGAGCAGTACTTC. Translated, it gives CSVVGGASYEQYF.